These 3 T cell receptor beta chains were all obtained from the same sample, sequenced in a study of memory CD4+ T cells and cytomegalovirus serostatus. Single viable CD3+CD4+CD8-CD45RO+ cells were sorted as the memory CD4+ T cells. TCRdb's copy holds only in-frame clones and misses some; the assay was immunoSEQ multiplex PCR. The repertoire holds tens of thousands of clones, about 73% seen once, with 0.77% in the top ten. The material sequenced was memory CD4+ T cells from blood. The receptors come from an adult in good health and CMV-seronegative.

V and J are TRBV6-1 and TRBJ2-3; TRBD1 aligns across 7 bases. Looked up from germline, CDR1 is MNHNS and CDR2 is SASEGT. This CDR3 is built from 11 residues. Trimming removed 10 bases from V and 6 bases from J; junction bases left unmatched: 4. Here the CDR3 reads CATQGVDTQYF. CDR3 DNA sequence: TGTGCCACCCAGGGGGTGGATACGCAGTATTTT.

The V and J genes are TRBV7-2 and TRBJ1-2; D possibly corresponds to TRBD1 (5 bases). Between the trimmed V and J ends, which lost 5 bases and 8 bases, there was a span of 21 bases. The CDR3 runs to 15 residues. Per germline, CDR1 SGHTA and CDR2 FQGNSA. The CDR3 DNA reads as TGTGCCAGCAGCGCACCGTTGGGAGGGGTCGTCGGCTACACCTTC. Its protein product is CASSAPLGGVVGYTF.

The chain has TRBV5-1 and TRBJ2-5; D is unresolved. Trimming took off 5 bases at V and 2 bases at J, with 19 bases between the two ends. The CDR3 totals 16 residues. CDR1 and CDR2 from the germline V gene are SGHRS and YFSETQ. CDR3 sequence (DNA): TGCGCCAGCAGTAGAGCCTGGGGTCCCTTTCAAGAGACCCAGTACTTC. Encoded protein: CASSRAWGPFQETQYF.